The 20 T cell receptor beta chains reported below all come from one sample, sequenced in a study of response to subunit inactivated influenza vaccine. TCRdb reanalysed the RT-PCR reads using MiXCR and keeps one entry per CDR3 protein. This table holds about 570,000 distinct CDR3 sequences, approximately 10% found once. The data were also submitted as part of a second study, on T cells expressing NK-cell markers. That study adds: Template switching by 5'RACE with UMIs generated the TCR beta cDNA.

The sample in question was PBMCs from blood, obtained on the day of vaccination. The receptors originated from a man aged 50 or older who received an inactivated influenza vaccine.

This clonotype has more than one count but fewer than ten. J is TRBJ2-1 and V is TRBV15; D unclear. Trimming shortened V by 1 base and J by 6 bases, and 4 bases separated the two germline ends. CDR3 size: 12 residues. Germline V lookup: CDR1 LNHNV, CDR2 YYDKDF (reference sequence). The CDR3 region is CATSRVVNEQFF. DNA for the CDR3: TGTGCCACCAGCAGAGTCGTCAATGAGCAGTTCTTC.

V usage is TRBV5-1 and J usage is TRBJ2-7, with D possibly TRBD1 on 7 matching bases. V was clipped by 2 bases and J by 1 base, with 13 bases between them. The CDR3 is made up of 15 amino acids. The V gene's germline CDR1 is SGHRS and CDR2 YFSETQ. CDR3 coding DNA: TGCGCCAGCAGCTTTGGAGGGGGCCAGTCCTACGAGCAGTACTTC. Amino acids: CASSFGGGQSYEQYF.

The genes are TRBV12-3 or TRBV12-4 and TRBJ1-5; D possibly corresponds to TRBD1 (5 bases). The CDR3 has 12 amino acids. Trimming removed 6 bases at V and 7 bases at J, with 10 bases between. This chain's CDR3 is CASRLGVQPQHF. Written as DNA, the CDR3 is TGTGCCAGCAGACTAGGGGTCCAGCCCCAGCATTTT.

The sample holds a few counts of this clonotype. This chain uses TRBV3-1 with TRBJ2-1, with D possibly being TRBD1 (6 bases). This CDR3 has 15 amino acids. The germline gives CDR1 LGHDT, CDR2 YNNKEL (reference sequence). V was trimmed by 2 bases and J by 4 bases, leaving 12 bases between them. As DNA, the CDR3 is TGTGCCAGCAGCCAACTCTGGGGGCTTTACAATGAGCAGTTCTTC. This translates into CASSQLWGLYNEQFF.

There are many counts of this clonotype. The rearrangement joins TRBV28 to TRBJ1-1; D unclear. This CDR3 spans 11 amino acids. Germline CDR1 and CDR2: MDHEN and SYDVKM. V lost 10 bases to trimming and J lost 1 base, with 7 bases between them. CDR3 sequence (DNA): TGTGCCACCACGGGGAACACTGAAGCTTTCTTT. Translation gives CATTGNTEAFF. The whole variable domain, remainder taken from reference TRBV28 and TRBJ1-1, is DVKVTQSSRYLVKRTGEKVFLECVQDMDHENMFWYRQDPGLGLRLIYFSYDVKMKEKGDIPEGYSVSREKKERFSLILESASTNQTSMYLCATTGNTEAFFGQGTRLTVV.

V and J are TRBV20-1 and TRBJ2-7; D perhaps matches TRBD2 (6 bases). The CDR3 totals 15 residues. With 0 bases removed from V and 1 base from J, the gap between germline ends came to 13 bases. Germline V gene data show CDR1 as DFQATT and CDR2 as SNEGSKA (reference sequence). CDR3 loop: CSARDRLAWSYEQYF. The CDR3 region has the DNA TGCAGTGCTAGAGATCGGCTAGCGTGGTCCTACGAGCAGTACTTC.

The chain employs TRBV12-3 or TRBV12-4 and TRBJ1-5, with D unresolved. The CDR3 has 14 residues. Trimming cost V 6 bases and J 3 bases, with 12 bases left between them. CDR3 residues: CASSLNRLNQPQHF. In DNA form, the CDR3 reads TGTGCCAGCAGCCTTAACAGACTCAATCAGCCCCAGCATTTT.

The J gene is TRBJ2-4, the V gene TRBV20-1; D may match TRBD1 or TRBD2 (5 bases each). The CDR3 has 15 residues. Germline CDR1 is DFQATT and CDR2 is SNEGSKA (reference sequence). Trimming removed 2 bases at V and 0 bases at J, with 11 bases between. The chain's CDR3 is CSARTGTEAKNIQYF. The CDR3 DNA reads TGCAGTGCTAGAACCGGGACGGAAGCCAAAAACATTCAGTACTTC.

This clonotype showed up just a few times. V usage is TRBV28 and J usage is TRBJ2-2, with unresolved D. The CDR3 spans 19 residues. CDR1 and CDR2 from the germline V gene are MDHEN and SYDVKM. V gave up 6 bases and J gave up 0 bases, with 23 bases separating them. In nucleotides, the CDR3 is TGTGCCAGCAGCCATTTAACCAGACCAATAATCCCGAACACCGGGGAGCTGTTTTTT. Translation: CASSHLTRPIIPNTGELFF.

This clonotype was counted at least ten times. Compared with germline, one end of the junction differs, possibly owing to a read error. J is TRBJ2-3 and V is TRBV20-1; D may correspond to TRBD1 or TRBD2 (5 bases each). This CDR3 has 15 residues. The germline V gene encodes CDR1 DFQATT and CDR2 SNEGSKA (reference sequence). CDR3 DNA: TGCAGTGCTAGAGGGGCAGGGTCTAGCACAGATATGCAGTATTTT. It specifies CSARGAGSSTDMQYF.

This chain uses TRBV6-1 with TRBJ2-7; 12 bases map to TRBD2. The CDR3 is 18 amino acids. Germline V gene data show CDR1 as MNHNS and CDR2 as SASEGT. V lost 7 bases, J lost 3 bases, and 16 bases stayed unmatched. The DNA for the CDR3 is TGTGCCAGCACCAGAGGACTAGCGGGAAGTTCTGGGAACTACGAGCAGTACTTC. It yields the protein CASTRGLAGSSGNYEQYF.

This clonotype was recorded at least ten times. The V and J genes are TRBV2 and TRBJ2-7, with no clear D. Germline CDR1 is SNHLY and CDR2 is FYNNEI. This CDR3 is 12 amino acids long. V was cut by 6 bases and J by 5 bases, with 11 bases left in between. CDR3 in DNA: TGTGCCAGCAGCGTCGTTGGGGACGAGCAGTACTTC. This encodes CASSVVGDEQYF.

This clonotype appeared many times. The CDR3 reads CASSQVHPTTGGYTF. Here the CDR3 DNA reads TGTGCCAGCAGCCAAGTTCACCCGACAACCGGTGGCTACACCTTC. The rearrangement joins TRBV4-2 to TRBJ1-2; D gene uncertain. There are 15 residues in the CDR3. V was clipped by 1 base and J by 7 bases, with 16 bases between them. The germline gives CDR1 LGHNA, CDR2 YNFKEQ.

This rearrangement joins TRBV4-1 to TRBJ2-2, with no clear D. This CDR3 is 12 amino acids long. Trimming pared 4 bases from V and 7 bases from J, leaving 7 bases between. In germline, CDR1 is MGHRA, CDR2 YSYEKL. The CDR3 sequence: CASSLPRGELFF. CDR3 coding DNA: TGCGCCAGCAGCCTGCCCCGCGGGGAGCTGTTTTTT.

This clonotype has only a few counts. The chain carries TRBV4-1 and TRBJ2-7; 7 nucleotides line up with TRBD1. The V segment lost 6 bases and the J segment 2 bases; nucleotides outside the gene matches: 10. In germline, CDR1 is MGHRA, CDR2 YSYEKL. This CDR3 comprises 15 residues. CDR3 bases: TGCGCCAGCAGTCAGACCCGGGACAGCCCCTACGAGCAGTACTTC. Protein product: CASSQTRDSPYEQYF.

The V gene is TRBV6-1, the J gene TRBJ1-6; D uncertain. The CDR3 covers 15 residues. Trimming removed 2 bases at V and 9 bases at J, with 14 bases between. Germline lookup yields CDR1 MNHNS and CDR2 SASEGT. CDR3 sequence reads: CASSEFGLEGSPLHF. The DNA for the CDR3 is TGTGCCAGCAGTGAATTCGGCCTGGAGGGTTCACCCCTCCACTTT.

This chain joins TRBV6-2 or TRBV6-3 and TRBJ1-5; D is possibly TRBD1 (6 bases). Trimming removed 3 bases at V and 3 bases at J, with 18 bases between. Per the germline V gene, CDR1 is MNHEY and CDR2 is SVGEGT. This CDR3 region has 17 residues. This CDR3 is CASSYLGTGSYNQPQHF. The CDR3 region has the DNA TGTGCCAGCAGTTATCTTGGTACAGGGAGTTACAATCAGCCCCAGCATTTT.

This clonotype was found a few times. CDR3 protein: CASSIEPAAADTQYF. The CDR3 DNA sequence: TGTGCCAGCAGCATCGAGCCCGCGGCGGCGGATACGCAGTATTTT. The J gene is TRBJ2-3, the V gene TRBV11-2, with D unclear. The CDR3 sequence is 15 residues long. Germline CDR1 reads SGHAT; CDR2 reads FQNNGV. V was shortened by 5 bases and J by 6 bases, with 18 bases between the two germline ends.

The chain has TRBV5-1 and TRBJ2-1, with a possible D match to TRBD2 (6 bases). Germline lookup yields CDR1 SGHRS and CDR2 YFSETQ. The ends were cut back, 3 bases at V and 6 bases at J, with 16 bases in the middle. The CDR3 runs to 15 residues. CDR3 bases: TGCGCCAGCAGCTACGCCTTACTAGCTTCCAATGAGCAGTTCTTC. As protein: CASSYALLASNEQFF.

This chain joins TRBV7-2 and TRBJ1-6; D might be TRBD1 (6 bases). The CDR3 is 14 residues long. V lost 1 base to trimming and J lost 10 bases, with 11 bases between them. Germline V gene lookup returns CDR1 SGHTA and CDR2 FQGNSA. The CDR3 bases are TGTGCCAGCAGCTTAGACAGGGAGGGCTCACCCCTCCACTTT. Translating it yields CASSLDREGSPLHF.